One and the same sample provided the 21 T cell receptor beta chains below, sequenced in a study of cytomegalovirus exposure and HLA in healthy donors. Primers for the PCR totalled 60 Vbeta and 13 Jbeta. Method: immunoSEQ multiplex PCR; TCRdb's copy keeps in-frame clones and lacks some. This sample has roughly 100,000 clones, with 83% found just once. The material sequenced was PBMCs. The source of these receptors is a man aged 18 to 30 in good health and CMV-seronegative.

CDR3 bases: TGTGCCAGCAGTGAAGCAAGCGGGAGTACCTACGAGCAGTACTTC. This codes for CASSEASGSTYEQYF. V and J are TRBV6-4 and TRBJ2-7; 8 nucleotides match TRBD2. The CDR3 is made up of 15 amino acids. J was trimmed by 2 bases and V by 3 bases; bases with no gene match: 6. Looked up from germline, CDR1 is MRHNA and CDR2 is SNTAGT.

The chain uses TRBV7-2 and TRBJ2-2, with 8 bases lining up with TRBD1. CDR1 is SGHTA, CDR2 FQGNSA, per germline. V dropped 5 bases and J dropped 4; count of bases not matched to a gene: 12. The CDR3 length is 17 residues. The DNA of the CDR3 is TGTGCCAGCAGCCTAACTAGGCAGGGGGCCCTCACCGGGGAGCTGTTTTTT. This sequence encodes CASSLTRQGALTGELFF.

The chain uses TRBV10-2 and TRBJ2-5; TRBD2 aligns across 7 bases. V dropped 1 base and J dropped 5; count of bases not matched to a gene: 13. The CDR3 is 17 amino acids. Per germline, CDR1 WSHSY and CDR2 SAAADI. CDR3 nucleotides: TGCGCCAGCAGTGAGTTTGAGGGAGGGCCTTTTAGGGAGACCCAGTACTTC. Its protein is CASSEFEGGPFRETQYF.

V usage is TRBV30 and J usage is TRBJ2-1; 8 nucleotides align to TRBD1. The length of the CDR3 is 15 residues. V shed 2 bases and J 7 bases; nucleotides not matched to a gene: 10. Germline CDR1 GTSNPN, CDR2 SVGIG (reference sequence). In DNA form, the CDR3 reads TGTGCCTGGAGTTACCCAGGGGGCTCTTTAAATGAGCAGTTCTTC. It encodes CAWSYPGGSLNEQFF.

The V gene is TRBV6-4, the J gene TRBJ1-1; 9 bases are shared with TRBD1. The germline gives CDR1 MRHNA, CDR2 SNTAGT. Losses at the gene ends were 6 bases for V and 4 bases for J; bases not matched to a gene: 6. The CDR3 is made up of 14 amino acids. The CDR3 loop is CASRGDREGTEAFF. The CDR3 DNA sequence: TGTGCCAGCAGAGGGGACAGGGAAGGCACTGAAGCTTTCTTT.

This clone was recorded a few times. The chain combines TRBV5-1 with TRBJ2-3; D possibly corresponds to TRBD1 (5 bases). The germline V gene encodes CDR1 SGHRS and CDR2 YFSETQ. Trimming shortened V by 0 bases and J by 1 base, and 12 bases separated the two germline ends. The CDR3 has 16 amino acids. The CDR3 sequence: CASSLELGVGTDTQYF. The CDR3 coding sequence is TGCGCCAGCAGCTTGGAATTAGGGGTGGGCACAGATACGCAGTATTTT.

The CDR3 sequence is CALGTSGRYEQYF. The CDR3 nucleotides are TGTGCCCTAGGGACTAGCGGGCGGTACGAGCAGTACTTC. The chain joins TRBV28 to TRBJ2-7; 12 nucleotides match TRBD2. The germline CDR1 and CDR2 sequences are MDHEN and SYDVKM. The V gene end was trimmed by 11 bases and the J gene end by 4 bases; junction bases not matched to a gene: 6. This CDR3 spans 13 amino acids. Together with reference TRBV28 and TRBJ2-7, the CDR3 gives the full variable domain: DVKVTQSSRYLVKRTGEKVFLECVQDMDHENMFWYRQDPGLGLRLIYFSYDVKMKEKGDIPEGYSVSREKKERFSLILESASTNQTSMYLCALGTSGRYEQYFGPGTRLTVT.

The rearrangement joins TRBV27 to TRBJ2-1, with 8 bases aligning to TRBD2. V lost 6 bases, J lost 6 bases, and 16 bases stayed unmatched. Germline CDR1 is MNHEY and CDR2 is SMNVEV (reference sequence). This CDR3 contains 17 residues. For the CDR3, the DNA is TGTGCCAGCAGCCTACGGTCCGGGAGGGCCATTTTCAATGAGCAGTTCTTC. Translated: CASSLRSGRAIFNEQFF.

The rearrangement uses TRBV7-2 and TRBJ2-7; unclear D gene. The germline gives CDR1 SGHTA, CDR2 FQGNSA. V dropped 4 bases and J dropped 6 bases, with 19 bases sitting between them. The CDR3 consists of 15 residues. Here the CDR3 reads CASSYTSVSVREQYF. Written as DNA, the CDR3 is TGTGCCAGCAGCTACACGAGCGTGTCGGTTCGCGAGCAGTACTTC.

The chain has TRBV6-4 and TRBJ1-5, with D possibly TRBD1 on 5 matching bases. V shed 2 bases and J shed 10 bases, with 24 bases lying between them. The germline gives CDR1 MRHNA, CDR2 SNTAGT. This CDR3 contains 17 residues. The CDR3 loop reads CASSDQVRRGTMSPQHF. As DNA, the CDR3 is TGTGCCAGCAGTGACCAAGTCCGGAGGGGCACAATGAGCCCCCAGCATTTT.

The chain combines TRBV19 with TRBJ2-7, with 11 bases identical to TRBD1. CDR3 length equals 14 residues. V trimming: 3 bases; J trimming: 4 bases; junction bases outside the gene matches: 2. Germline V gene lookup returns CDR1 LNHDA and CDR2 SQIVND (reference sequence). In DNA form, the CDR3 reads TGTGCCAGTAGTATCGGGACAGGGGGTTACGAGCAGTACTTC. Protein sequence: CASSIGTGGYEQYF.

CDR3 sequence (DNA): TGTGCCAGCAGCTCCGGGACAGGGCTCTATGGCTACACCTTC. It is translated as CASSSGTGLYGYTF. The chain uses TRBV7-9 and TRBJ1-2; 9 positions match TRBD1. V dropped 4 bases and J dropped 4; count of bases not matched to a gene: 4. Germline-derived CDR1 and CDR2 are SEHNR and FQNEAQ (reference sequence). The CDR3 spans 14 residues.

The J gene is TRBJ1-1, the V gene TRBV27; D ambiguous. Germline loops: CDR1 MNHEY, CDR2 SMNVEV (reference sequence). Trimming removed 0 bases from V and 10 bases from J, with 12 bases in between. The CDR3 covers 13 residues. The CDR3 DNA reads as TGTGCCAGCAGTTTATCGATCCGGGGAGGAGCTTTCTTT. Translation gives CASSLSIRGGAFF.

The chain joins TRBV11-1 to TRBJ2-3, with 12 bases lining up with TRBD2. This CDR3 contains 17 residues. Germline V CDR1 and CDR2: SGHAT, FQDESV (reference sequence). The V segment lost 4 bases and the J segment 6 bases; nucleotides outside the gene matches: 11. The CDR3, as DNA: TGTGCCAGCAGCTACCACGGGACTAGCGGGCGTCGGGATACGCAGTATTTT. Protein sequence: CASSYHGTSGRRDTQYF.

This clone showed up just once. The V gene is TRBV6-1, the J gene TRBJ1-2, with 11 bases that match TRBD1. Germline CDR1 is MNHNS and CDR2 is SASEGT. There are 14 residues in the CDR3. After removal of 5 bases from V and 5 bases from J, the junction contained 4 bases not matched to a gene. DNA of the CDR3: TGTGCCAGCAGTTTGGACAGGGGGCAATATGGCTACACCTTC. Amino acids: CASSLDRGQYGYTF.

The CDR3 DNA follows: TGTGCCAGCAGTGACTCGATTAGCAACGAGCAGTTCTTC. Protein product: CASSDSISNEQFF. The chain combines TRBV6-4 with TRBJ2-1; D is ambiguous. V was clipped by 0 bases and J by 10 bases, with 10 bases between them. Germline CDR1 and CDR2: MRHNA and SNTAGT. The CDR3 has 13 residues.

V and J are TRBV7-9 and TRBJ2-7, with 8 nucleotides matching TRBD1. V was clipped by 5 bases and J by 2 bases; unmatched bases: 8. Looked up from germline, CDR1 is SEHNR and CDR2 is FQNEAQ (reference sequence). The CDR3 spans 15 residues. CDR3 region: CASSPMGTGPYEQYF. CDR3 nucleotides: TGTGCCAGCAGCCCGATGGGGACAGGACCCTACGAGCAGTACTTC.

The J gene is TRBJ1-1, the V gene TRBV27; no reliable D call. The length of the CDR3 is 11 residues. The V gene's germline CDR1 is MNHEY and CDR2 SMNVEV (reference sequence). V lost 6 bases and J 11 bases, leaving 13 bases between the germline ends. As DNA, the CDR3 is TGTGCCAGCAGCCCGGGATTGGGGGCTTTCTTT. It yields the protein CASSPGLGAFF.

This rearrangement joins TRBV5-1 to TRBJ1-1; TRBD1 aligns across 7 bases. Germline CDR1 SGHRS, CDR2 YFSETQ. The CDR3 is made up of 14 amino acids. J gave up 4 bases and V 5 bases, and 8 bases lay outside the gene matches. This CDR3 is CASRTGSISTEAFF. The CDR3 DNA reads as TGCGCCAGCAGGACAGGGAGTATAAGCACTGAAGCTTTCTTT.

V and J are TRBV6-1 and TRBJ2-7, with D possibly matching TRBD2 (6 bases). Germline lookup yields CDR1 MNHNS and CDR2 SASEGT. The CDR3 length is 19 residues. V lost 2 bases and J 0 bases, leaving 23 bases between the germline ends. CDR3 sequence (DNA): TGTGCCAGCAGTGAATCCACAATCCTGGGTGGAGGGCCCTCCTACGAGCAGTACTTC. This encodes CASSESTILGGGPSYEQYF.

This chain joins TRBV10-2 and TRBJ2-3; perhaps TRBD1 as D (6 bases). There are 12 residues in the CDR3. CDR1 and CDR2 (germline): WSHSY, SAAADI. Trimming cost V 6 bases and J 5 bases, with 9 bases left between them. CDR3 nucleotides: TGCGCCAGCAGCATAGGGGGAGATACGCAGTATTTT. This codes for CASSIGGDTQYF.